A single sample gave rise to the 22 T cell receptor beta chains below, sequenced in a study of vaccination and CD4 T cells after COVID-19. Treatment described: approximately 11-day PBMC culture with coronavirus spike peptide pools or control peptides (ViraFEST assay). The Oncomine TCR Beta short-read assay was applied to DNA of cultured CD4+ T cells. TCRdb independently ran MiXCR on the PCR reads; one entry per CDR3 protein. The sample includes about 16,000 distinct CDR3 sequences, around 50% of them seen just once. These receptors are not linked to any known antigen. The specimen was CD4+ T cells from blood, cultured in vitro, collected before SARS-CoV-2 vaccination. The receptors shown here come from a human donor who had recovered from COVID-19.

This clonotype was counted a few times. This chain uses TRBV29-1 with TRBJ1-1; D is perhaps TRBD1 (5 bases). CDR1 is SQVTM and CDR2 is ANQGSEA in the germline V gene. The CDR3 extends over 13 amino acids. Trimming shortened V by 7 bases and J by 1 base, and 13 bases separated the two germline ends. CDR3 residues: CSASRQKNTEAFF. CDR3 sequence (DNA): TGCAGCGCGTCCCGACAGAAGAACACTGAAGCTTTCTTT.

This rearrangement joins TRBV27 to TRBJ2-1, with 16 positions matching TRBD2. The CDR3 is 18 amino acids. The trim removed 5 bases at V and 4 bases at J, leaving 8 bases unmatched. Germline V lookup: CDR1 MNHEY, CDR2 SMNVEV (reference sequence). The chain's CDR3 is CASSGTSGGARTYNEQFF. The CDR3 coding sequence is TGTGCCAGCAGTGGGACTAGCGGGGGGGCCCGGACGTACAATGAGCAGTTCTTC.

The V call is TRBV7-2, the J call TRBJ2-3, with D tentatively TRBD1 (6 bases). This CDR3 spans 16 amino acids. Between the trimmed V and J ends, which lost 5 bases and 4 bases, there was a span of 19 bases. From germline, CDR1 is SGHTA and CDR2 FQGNSA. The CDR3 reads CASSLAWGEGADTQYF. The CDR3 bases are TGTGCCAGCAGCCTCGCATGGGGTGAGGGGGCAGATACGCAGTATTTT.

This clonotype occurred a few times. The rearrangement links TRBV7-9 to TRBJ2-1; D might be TRBD1 or TRBD2, each matching 5 bases. V was cut by 2 bases and J by 10 bases, with 9 bases left in between. The CDR3 length is 12 residues. Per germline, CDR1 SEHNR and CDR2 FQNEAQ (reference sequence). For the CDR3, the DNA is TGTGCCAGCAGCTTAACGGGGCAAGAGCAGTTCTTC. As protein: CASSLTGQEQFF.

V usage is TRBV20-1 and J usage is TRBJ1-2; 9 nucleotides agree with TRBD1. With 3 bases clipped from V and 7 bases from J, the junction kept 9 bases outside the gene matches. The CDR3 has 14 residues. Germline V gives CDR1 DFQATT, CDR2 SNEGSKA (reference sequence). The CDR3 DNA sequence: TGCAGTGCTAGCACTGGGACAGGGTCGTTTGGCTACACCTTC. Its protein is CSASTGTGSFGYTF.

This clonotype was found a few times. The chain uses TRBV2 and TRBJ1-5, with D tentatively TRBD1 (6 bases). The germline V gene encodes CDR1 SNHLY and CDR2 FYNNEI. The CDR3 consists of 15 residues. Trimming left V 6 bases short and J 3 bases short, with 15 bases between. This CDR3 reads CASSLAGANNQPQHF. The CDR3 DNA reads TGTGCCAGCAGCTTGGCAGGGGCTAACAATCAGCCCCAGCATTTT.

The sample holds a few counts of this clonotype. The chain has TRBV2 and TRBJ1-6; 10 bases map to TRBD1. The germline gives CDR1 SNHLY, CDR2 FYNNEI. The CDR3 contains 15 residues. V dropped 7 bases and J dropped 7; count of bases not matched to a gene: 7. The CDR3 region has the DNA TGTGCCAGCATCCTTCGGGACAGGGGCAATTCACCCCTCCACTTT. Protein sequence: CASILRDRGNSPLHF.

The chain joins TRBV7-9 to TRBJ2-7, with a possible D match to TRBD1 (5 bases). This CDR3 region has 12 residues. Germline values: CDR1 SEHNR, CDR2 FQNEAQ (reference sequence). Trimming left V 7 bases short and J 5 bases short, with 12 bases between. The CDR3 spells CASTAGPNEQYF. The CDR3 DNA follows: TGTGCCAGCACAGCAGGGCCCAACGAGCAGTACTTC.

The chain has TRBV18 and TRBJ1-5, with D possibly matching TRBD1 (5 bases). Trimming shortened V by 1 base and J by 0 bases, and 10 bases separated the two germline ends. Germline loops: CDR1 KGHSH, CDR2 LQKENI. This CDR3 is built from 16 residues. In nucleotides, the CDR3 is TGTGCCAGCTCACCACTGGGGGGGGGTAGCAATCAGCCCCAGCATTTT. The encoded protein is CASSPLGGGSNQPQHF.

This clonotype is termed medium-sized. V is TRBV20-1 and J is TRBJ1-5; 7 nucleotides align to TRBD1. CDR3 length: 13 residues. CDR1 DFQATT and CDR2 SNEGSKA come from the germline V gene (reference sequence). V shed 4 bases and J 7 bases; nucleotides not matched to a gene: 7. The CDR3 nucleotides read TGCAGTGCTAAGGGGACAGCAACCCAGCCCCAGCATTTT. This codes for CSAKGTATQPQHF.

The V and J genes are TRBV6-2 or TRBV6-3 and TRBJ2-2; the match to TRBD2 covers 10 bases. There are 14 residues in the CDR3. CDR1 MNHEY and CDR2 SVGEGT come from the germline V gene. V lost 6 bases to trimming and J lost 6 bases; unmatched junction nucleotides: 4. The CDR3 reads CASSPSGRAGELFF. Here the CDR3 DNA reads TGTGCCAGCAGCCCTAGCGGGAGAGCCGGGGAGCTGTTTTTT.

There are a few counts of this clonotype. An end of the junction does not agree with germline; a read error may underlie this. J is TRBJ1-6 and V is TRBV7-2; 7 bases agree with TRBD1. CDR3 length: 14 amino acids. CDR1 SGHTA and CDR2 FQGNSA come from the germline V gene. Here the CDR3 reads CASTLTGDNSPLHF. The CDR3, as DNA: TGTGCCAGCACCTTAACAGGGGATAATTCACCCCTCCACTTT. The full variable domain, in which reference TRBV7-2 and TRBJ1-6 provide the parts outside the CDR3, is GAGVSQSPSNKVTEKGKDVELRCDPISGHTALYWYRQSLGQGLEFLIYFQGNSAPDKSGLPSDRFSAERTGGSVSTLTIQRTQQEDSAVYLCASTLTGDNSPLHFGNGTRLTVT.

This clonotype was counted a single time. The chain joins TRBV19 to TRBJ1-1; D possibly corresponds to TRBD1 (5 bases). Trimming took 9 bases from V and 1 from J, leaving 18 bases between them. CDR3 length: 15 residues. The germline V gene encodes CDR1 LNHDA and CDR2 SQIVND (reference sequence). CDR3 sequence: CASSLISQGNTEAFF. The CDR3, as DNA: TGTGCCAGCAGCCTAATATCTCAGGGGAACACTGAAGCTTTCTTT.

This clonotype occurred a few times. The chain has TRBV6-4 and TRBJ1-6, with a weak D call TRBD1 (5 bases). There are 12 residues in the CDR3. Deletions cut 2 bases from V and 10 bases from J, with 6 bases between. In germline, CDR1 is MRHNA, CDR2 SNTAGT. CDR3 nucleotides: TGTGCCAGCAGTGACAGGGACTCACCCCTCCACTTT. As protein: CASSDRDSPLHF.

This clonotype was observed a handful of times. V gene TRBV7-8 combines with J gene TRBJ2-7; possible D gene TRBD2, 5 bases. From germline, CDR1 is SGHVS and CDR2 FQNEAQ. The CDR3 loop spans 13 amino acids. The V end lost 2 bases, the J end lost 3 bases, and 8 bases lay between the germline ends. The CDR3 bases are TGTGCCAGCAGCTTAACGGGATACTACGAGCAGTACTTC. Its translation: CASSLTGYYEQYF. Filled out from reference TRBV7-8 and TRBJ2-7, the complete variable domain reads GAGVSQSPRYKVAKRGQDVALRCDPISGHVSLFWYQQALGQGPEFLTYFQNEAQLDKSGLPSDRFFAERPEGSVSTLKIQRTQQEDSAVYLCASSLTGYYEQYFGPGTRLTVT.

The gene calls are TRBV7-9 and TRBJ1-6, with 10 bases that match TRBD1. Trimming cost V 5 bases and J 9 bases; bases outside gene matches: 7. The CDR3 extends over 15 amino acids. Germline V gene sequence: CDR1 SEHNR, CDR2 FQNEAQ (reference sequence). The CDR3: CASSKLTGGFSPLHF. CDR3 sequence (DNA): TGTGCCAGCAGCAAATTGACAGGGGGCTTTTCACCCCTCCACTTT.

V usage is TRBV30 and J usage is TRBJ1-1, with D maybe TRBD1 (5 bases). Germline V lookup: CDR1 GTSNPN, CDR2 SVGIG (reference sequence). The length of the CDR3 is 17 residues. The V end lost 3 bases, the J end lost 1 base, and 21 bases lay between the germline ends. DNA for the CDR3: TGTGCCTGGAGCCCCATCGGCATTGCAGGGACGAACACTGAAGCTTTCTTT. As protein: CAWSPIGIAGTNTEAFF.

The chain employs TRBV29-1 and TRBJ2-1; 7 bases align to TRBD2. Germline V gene lookup returns CDR1 SQVTM and CDR2 ANQGSEA. V shed 0 bases, J shed 8 bases, and the junction held 10 bases outside the gene matches. This CDR3 spans 15 amino acids. The CDR3 loop is CSVEDSAGGLDEQFF. The CDR3 DNA reads as TGCAGCGTTGAAGATTCGGCCGGGGGGTTGGATGAGCAGTTCTTC.

The table lists this clonotype with a few counts. The V and J genes are TRBV11-2 and TRBJ1-5; D gene uncertain. From germline, CDR1 is SGHAT and CDR2 FQNNGV. The CDR3 spans 15 residues. The V end lost 6 bases, the J end lost 1 base, and 13 bases lay between the germline ends. This CDR3 is CASSITGSSNQPQHF. In DNA form, the CDR3 reads TGTGCCAGCAGTATAACCGGGTCCAGCAATCAGCCCCAGCATTTT.

The V and J genes are TRBV5-6 and TRBJ2-6, with D possibly TRBD1 on 5 matching bases. The CDR3 length is 20 residues. The V and J ends lost 4 bases and 2 bases respectively, with 25 bases between them. The germline CDR1 and CDR2 sequences are SGHDT and YYEEEE. Here the CDR3 DNA reads TGTGCCAGCAGCCCCACCGTAGTCAGGGCTGTTGTTCCTGGGGCCAACGTCCTGACTTTC. This sequence encodes CASSPTVVRAVVPGANVLTF.

The V and J genes are TRBV7-9 and TRBJ2-3; possibly TRBD1 for D (6 bases). Germline loops: CDR1 SEHNR, CDR2 FQNEAQ (reference sequence). Trimming shortened V by 4 bases and J by 4 bases, and 15 bases separated the two germline ends. CDR3 length: 15 residues. Here the CDR3 DNA reads TGTGCCAGCAGCTCCTACAGGGCCAATCCAGATACGCAGTATTTT. It encodes CASSSYRANPDTQYF.

J is TRBJ1-1 and V is TRBV6-5, with TRBD1 matching 8 bases. Trimming at V came to 0 bases and at J to 5 bases, leaving 5 bases not matched to a gene. The CDR3 contains 15 residues. Germline CDR1 reads MNHEY; CDR2 reads SVGAGI. CDR3 in amino acids: CASSYSQGARTEAFF. DNA of the CDR3: TGTGCCAGCAGTTACTCTCAGGGGGCGAGAACTGAAGCTTTCTTT.